This TCR beta chain stems from a study of molecular identifiers for immune sequencing clone quantification. Study as a whole: Replicates involved a five-way split of RNA from about 20,000 or 100,000 naive CD8 cells, with sequencing of four.

Using a CD8+CD4-CCR7+CD45RA+ phenotype, naive CD8 T cells were sorted. As regards this clonotype: Its antigen is unidentified. The junction and the germline gene differ at one end; a read error may be behind it.

Via MiXCR, TCRdb re-called the PCR reads, giving one row per CDR3 protein. The repertoire holds around 480,000 distinct CDR3 sequences, with roughly 24% as singletons. Per germline, CDR1 MDHEN and CDR2 SYDVKM. The CDR3 extends over 16 amino acids. Whole-study results and caveats: Clonotypes topping 20 RNA copies carried over 98% of effector molecules but under 1% of naive ones.

The V call is TRBV28, the J call TRBJ2-3, with TRBD2 matching over 9 bases. The sequenced material came from naive CD8+ T cells from blood, with Jurkat cell RNA spiked in. Subset indicated: FACS-sorted CD8+CD4-CCR7+CD45RA+ naive T cells. This clonotype originated in a human donor in good health. Some libraries in this study had Jurkat cell RNA spiked in. DNA of the CDR3: TGTGCCAGCGGTTTTCATAGCGGGAGTAAGTCAGATACGCAGTATTTT. Its translation is CASGFHSGSKSDTQYF.